The 9 T cell receptor beta chains in this list originate from one sample, sequenced in a study of shared clonotypes between healthy human individuals. Assay: immunoSEQ multiplex PCR; the TCRdb copy retains only in-frame clones and omits some. The sample records about 490,000 clones, 78% being singletons. Sequenced material: PBMCs. Receptors originate from a woman in her 40s in good health. Some clones in this sample may be carry-over from other donors' samples.

This chain connects TRBV6-6 to TRBJ2-2; D gene unclear. CDR3 size: 12 residues. Deletions cut 6 bases from V and 8 bases from J, with 10 bases between. Per the germline V gene, CDR1 is MNHNY and CDR2 is SVGAGI (reference sequence). The CDR3 DNA follows: TGTGCCAGCAGCCACCCCACGGGGGAGCTGTTTTTT. It is translated as CASSHPTGELFF.

The chain links TRBV28 to TRBJ1-1, with no clear D. Germline V gene data show CDR1 as MDHEN and CDR2 as SYDVKM. CDR3 length: 13 amino acids. Trimming took off 7 bases at V and 7 bases at J, with 16 bases between the two ends. The CDR3 region is CASTLGSWSEAFF. The DNA for the CDR3 is TGTGCCAGCACCTTGGGGTCCTGGAGTGAAGCTTTCTTT.

The chain couples TRBV6-4 to TRBJ1-1; possibly TRBD1 for D (6 bases). The CDR3 spans 14 residues. The V gene's germline CDR1 is MRHNA and CDR2 SNTAGT. The ends were cut back, 6 bases at V and 2 bases at J, with 13 bases in the middle. The CDR3 region is CASSLDRSNTEAFF. CDR3 nucleotide sequence: TGTGCCAGCAGCCTAGACAGGTCCAACACTGAAGCTTTCTTT.

This chain links TRBV29-1 with TRBJ2-1; the match to TRBD2 covers 16 bases. The germline V gene encodes CDR1 SQVTM and CDR2 ANQGSEA. The V gene end was trimmed by 6 bases and the J gene end by 2 bases; junction bases not matched to a gene: 4. The CDR3 loop spans 16 amino acids. Written as DNA, the CDR3 is TGCAGCGTGGGACTAGCGGGAGGGCCAGCCTACAATGAGCAGTTCTTC. Protein sequence: CSVGLAGGPAYNEQFF.

The chain employs TRBV19 and TRBJ1-2; tentatively, D is TRBD1 (5 bases). V was pared by 5 bases and J by 4 bases, with 17 bases between. Germline lookup yields CDR1 LNHDA and CDR2 SQIVND (reference sequence). CDR3 length: 15 residues. CDR3 sequence (DNA): TGTGCCAGTAGTCCGGGACGCGGGCGTGGCTATGGCTACACCTTC. Amino acid sequence: CASSPGRGRGYGYTF.

The chain links TRBV4-2 to TRBJ2-3, with 9 nucleotides matching TRBD2. Germline V lookup: CDR1 LGHNA, CDR2 YNFKEQ. Trimming cost V 4 bases and J 0 bases; bases outside gene matches: 17. CDR3 length equals 20 residues. The CDR3 loop reads CASSPRSGGPGLASTDTQYF. The CDR3 DNA sequence: TGTGCCAGCAGCCCAAGGAGCGGGGGACCGGGACTAGCTAGCACAGATACGCAGTATTTT.

This clone was counted once. The chain is built from TRBV5-6 and TRBJ1-3; 9 nucleotides align to TRBD1. The CDR3 runs 16 residues. V was clipped by 1 base and J by 4 bases; unmatched bases: 6. Germline CDR1 SGHDT, CDR2 YYEEEE. CDR3 loop: CASSLWTGAGGNTIYF. The CDR3 DNA reads as TGTGCCAGCAGCTTGTGGACAGGGGCTGGAGGAAACACCATATATTTT.

This clone appeared a single time. The chain carries TRBV15 and TRBJ1-4, with no clear D. The V end was cut by 5 bases, the J end by 7 bases, with 14 bases between. Germline-derived CDR1 and CDR2 are LNHNV and YYDKDF (reference sequence). The CDR3 runs 14 residues. DNA of the CDR3: TGTGCCACCAGCCGAGCGACTGAGGGTGAAAAACTGTTTTTT. Protein sequence: CATSRATEGEKLFF.

This clone showed up just once. The chain joins TRBV5-1 to TRBJ2-5; TRBD1 matches 7 bases. From germline, CDR1 is SGHRS and CDR2 YFSETQ. Trimming took 4 bases from V and 5 from J; bases not matched to a gene: 5. CDR3 length equals 13 residues. The CDR3 is CASSIQQGETQYF. In DNA, the CDR3 is TGCGCCAGCAGCATCCAACAGGGGGAGACCCAGTACTTC. Based on the CDR3 plus reference TRBV5-1 and TRBJ2-5, the full variable domain is KAGVTQTPRYLIKTRGQQVTLSCSPISGHRSVSWYQQTPGQGLQFLFEYFSETQRNKGNFPGRFSGRQFSNSRSEMNVSTLELGDSALYLCASSIQQGETQYFGPGTRLLVL.